These 12 T cell receptor beta chains were all obtained from the same sample, sequenced in a study of cytomegalovirus exposure and HLA in healthy donors. PCR amplification relied on 60 Vbeta primers (plus 13 Jbeta primers). Here immunoSEQ multiplex PCR was the method, and the copy in TCRdb shows in-frame clones only, minus some. The table includes about 180,000 clones, approximately 80% detected once. The specimen sequenced was PBMCs. These receptors originate from a woman younger than 35 in good health and CMV-seropositive.

The chain uses TRBV7-8 and TRBJ1-4; a possible D gene is TRBD1 (5 bases). Germline CDR1 reads SGHVS; CDR2 reads FQNEAQ. The CDR3 consists of 15 residues. V was clipped by 4 bases and J by 4 bases, with 13 bases between them. The CDR3 nucleotides are TGTGCCAGCAGCTCAGGGTCGGGGGGTAATGAAAAACTGTTTTTT. It translates to CASSSGSGGNEKLFF.

This clone was seen a handful of times. The chain is built from TRBV27 and TRBJ2-1, with TRBD1 matching 10 bases. V dropped 3 bases and J dropped 8; count of bases not matched to a gene: 7. CDR3 length: 15 amino acids. CDR1 is MNHEY and CDR2 is SMNVEV in the germline V gene (reference sequence). In DNA, the CDR3 is TGTGCCAGCAGTTTCCGGGGACAGGGGCGCGATGAGCAGTTCTTC. Translation: CASSFRGQGRDEQFF.

The gene calls are TRBV7-6 and TRBJ2-1; the match to TRBD1 covers 7 bases. J gave up 7 bases and V 3 bases, and 9 bases lay outside the gene matches. The CDR3 runs to 15 residues. Germline CDR1 reads SGHVS; CDR2 reads FNYEAQ. The CDR3 bases are TGTGCCAGCAGCTTCCTCGGGACAGCCGGGAATGAGCAGTTCTTC. Translated: CASSFLGTAGNEQFF.

The rearrangement joins TRBV6-5 to TRBJ1-6, with D possibly being TRBD1 (6 bases). V lost 8 bases to trimming and J lost 9 bases, with 11 bases between them. The CDR3 is 12 residues long. The V gene's germline CDR1 is MNHEY and CDR2 SVGAGI. CDR3 coding DNA: TGTGCCAGCGGGACACCACCTTCACCCCTCCACTTT. Protein sequence: CASGTPPSPLHF.

This chain links TRBV29-1 with TRBJ1-3, with D possibly being TRBD1 (6 bases). The CDR3 contains 13 residues. In germline, CDR1 is SQVTM, CDR2 ANQGSEA. V was trimmed by 1 base and J by 4 bases, leaving 8 bases between them. The CDR3 DNA reads TGCAGCGTTGAAGTACAGGGAGGAAACACCATATATTTT. This translates into CSVEVQGGNTIYF. Full variable domain (remainder filled in from reference TRBV29-1 and TRBJ1-3): SAVISQKPSRDICQRGTSLTIQCQVDSQVTMMFWYRQQPGQSLTLIATANQGSEATYESGFVIDKFPISRPNLTFSTLTVSNMSPEDSSIYLCSVEVQGGNTIYFGEGSWLTVV.

This clone was seen more than once but under ten times. This sequence joins TRBV29-1 and TRBJ2-7; possible D gene TRBD2, 6 bases. CDR1 and CDR2 from the germline V gene are SQVTM and ANQGSEA. V shed 4 bases and J shed 5 bases, with 18 bases lying between them. The CDR3 has 14 residues. The CDR3: CSVGKESGVDEQYF. DNA of the CDR3: TGCAGCGTTGGGAAAGAATCGGGGGTCGACGAGCAGTACTTC.

The CDR3 DNA follows: TGTGCCAGTAGTATCTTGGGGGCTGGCGAAAAACTGTTTTTT. It is translated as CASSILGAGEKLFF. The rearrangement links TRBV19 to TRBJ1-4; D is possibly TRBD1 (6 bases). V lost 3 bases and J lost 8, with 13 bases in between. Germline CDR1 LNHDA, CDR2 SQIVND (reference sequence). The CDR3 runs to 14 residues.

V and J are TRBV19 and TRBJ1-5; TRBD1 matches 9 bases. This CDR3 is built from 17 residues. V shed 3 bases, J shed 5 bases, and the junction held 11 bases outside the gene matches. The germline CDR1 and CDR2 sequences are LNHDA and SQIVND (reference sequence). In nucleotides, the CDR3 is TGTGCCAGTAGTATTACGCCGAACTGGGACAGGGATCAGCCCCAGCATTTT. It encodes CASSITPNWDRDQPQHF.

A single count supports this clone. The chain has TRBV5-1 and TRBJ2-7; tentative D call: TRBD2 (6 bases). Trimming took 1 base from V and 3 from J, leaving 11 bases between them. Germline V gene data show CDR1 as SGHRS and CDR2 as YFSETQ. The CDR3 is 14 residues long. DNA of the CDR3: TGCGCCAGCAGCTTGAAGGAGGGTATCTACGAGCAGTACTTC. It specifies CASSLKEGIYEQYF.

This clone has a handful of counts. The CDR3 DNA follows: TGCGCCAGCAGCTTGGGAACAGTTTACGAGCAGTACTTC. Its protein is CASSLGTVYEQYF. The chain is built from TRBV5-1 and TRBJ2-5; D is unclear. The J call is uncertain, as TRBJ2-7 better fits the DNA end. Germline-derived CDR1 and CDR2 are SGHRS and YFSETQ. The CDR3 is 13 residues long.

This clone was counted a single time. This chain uses TRBV4-1 with TRBJ1-4; D is possibly TRBD1 (5 bases). Germline lookup yields CDR1 MGHRA and CDR2 YSYEKL. The CDR3 has 16 residues. Trimming left V 4 bases short and J 4 bases short, with 16 bases between. CDR3 bases: TGCGCCAGCAGCCCTCGCCAGGGAGGATATAATGAAAAACTGTTTTTT. Translated, it gives CASSPRQGGYNEKLFF.

The chain employs TRBV7-2 and TRBJ1-4; 7 positions agree with TRBD1. The V segment lost 5 bases and the J segment 4 bases; nucleotides outside the gene matches: 10. CDR1 and CDR2 from the germline V gene are SGHTA and FQGNSA. The CDR3 covers 16 residues. The CDR3 is CASSERGTEYNEKLFF. CDR3 bases: TGTGCCAGCAGCGAACGAGGGACAGAATATAATGAAAAACTGTTTTTT.